Following are 17 T cell receptor beta chains from one sample sequenced in a study of control samples from healthy donors and cancer patients. TCRdb keeps only in-frame clones here, not all; method: immunoSEQ multiplex PCR. The sample records more than 100,000 clones, roughly nine tenths being singletons. Material for sequencing was PBMCs. These receptors were collected from a middle-aged man with head and neck cancer.

This chain links TRBV19 with TRBJ2-7, with D hard to call. The germline V gene has CDR1 LNHDA and CDR2 SQIVND (reference sequence). This CDR3 region has 11 residues. The V end was cut by 3 bases, the J end by 5 bases, with 5 bases between. The CDR3 sequence is CASSIRNEQYF. Here the CDR3 DNA reads TGTGCCAGTAGTATTCGGAACGAGCAGTACTTC.

The CDR3, as DNA: TGTGCCAGCAGCCTCAATGAGGATCAGCCCCAGCATTTT. Its protein product is CASSLNEDQPQHF. The rearrangement uses TRBV7-7 and TRBJ1-5; D remains unclear. The CDR3 covers 13 residues. CDR1 and CDR2 from the germline V gene are SSHAT and FNYEAQ (reference sequence). Between the trimmed V and J ends, which lost 5 bases and 5 bases, there was a span of 10 bases.

The V and J genes are TRBV30 and TRBJ2-6; D remains unclear. V lost 0 bases, J lost 0 bases, and 6 bases lay in between. Looked up from germline, CDR1 is GTSNPN and CDR2 is SVGIG (reference sequence). The CDR3 has 15 amino acids. DNA of the CDR3: TGTGCCTGGAGTGTACTGCCCTCTGGGGCCAACGTCCTGACTTTC. It encodes CAWSVLPSGANVLTF. The full variable domain, in which reference TRBV30 and TRBJ2-6 provide the parts outside the CDR3, is SQTIHQWPATLVQPVGSPLSLECTVEGTSNPNLYWYRQAAGRGLQLLFYSVGIGQISSEVPQNLSASRPQDRQFILSSKKLLLSDSGFYLCAWSVLPSGANVLTFGAGSRLTVL.

This rearrangement joins TRBV10-3 to TRBJ1-1; 7 bases line up with TRBD1. V lost 7 bases and J lost 5; bases outside the gene matches: 4. This CDR3 has 12 residues. Germline values: CDR1 ENHRY, CDR2 SYGVKD. The CDR3 DNA sequence: TGTGCCATCAACGGGGACAGTACTGAAGCTTTCTTT. Encoded protein: CAINGDSTEAFF.

The chain uses TRBV19 and TRBJ2-2; the match to TRBD1 covers 8 bases. V gave up 8 bases and J gave up 1 base; unmatched junction bases: 9. Germline V gene sequence: CDR1 LNHDA, CDR2 SQIVND (reference sequence). The CDR3 is made up of 16 amino acids. The CDR3, as DNA: TGTGCCAGTCAGGACAGGGAGTATAGGAACACCGGGGAGCTGTTTTTT. Translation gives CASQDREYRNTGELFF.

The sample holds a few counts of this clone. The chain carries TRBV3-1 (or the pseudogene TRBV3-2) and TRBJ2-7; weak D call: TRBD2 (5 bases). Germline V gene lookup returns CDR1 LGHDT and CDR2 YNNKEL (reference sequence). V was shortened by 3 bases and J by 5 bases, with 11 bases between the two germline ends. The CDR3 is 13 residues long. In DNA, the CDR3 is TGTGCCAGCAGCCACGGAGTGGAGGACGAGCAGTACTTC. Translation gives CASSHGVEDEQYF.

This chain uses TRBV5-6 with TRBJ2-7; the D is unclear. The V and J ends lost 0 bases and 3 bases respectively, with 10 bases between them. CDR3 size: 14 residues. CDR1 SGHDT and CDR2 YYEEEE come from the germline V gene. This chain's CDR3 is CASSLGQVSYEQYF. The CDR3 region has the DNA TGTGCCAGCAGCTTGGGTCAGGTCAGCTACGAGCAGTACTTC.

This chain links TRBV6-1 with TRBJ1-6; 8 bases map to TRBD1. This CDR3 spans 15 amino acids. J was trimmed by 6 bases and V by 2 bases; bases with no gene match: 3. The germline CDR1 and CDR2 sequences are MNHNS and SASEGT. The CDR3 DNA reads TGTGCCAGCAGTGAACTTGACAGGGGTAATTCACCCCTCCACTTT. As protein: CASSELDRGNSPLHF.

The chain combines TRBV3-1 (or the pseudogene TRBV3-2) with TRBJ1-2; 10 positions match TRBD1. This CDR3 has 16 amino acids. V trimming: 1 base; J trimming: 3 bases; junction bases outside the gene matches: 5. The germline V gene encodes CDR1 LGHDT and CDR2 YNNKEL (reference sequence). The CDR3 loop is CASSQVTGTGDYGYTF. CDR3 nucleotide sequence: TGTGCCAGCAGCCAAGTTACCGGGACAGGGGACTATGGCTACACCTTC.

This CDR3 reads CASSLILSDNEQFF. The CDR3 DNA follows: TGCGCCAGCAGCTTGATACTCAGTGACAATGAGCAGTTCTTC. The chain has TRBV5-1 and TRBJ2-1; D is uncertain. Trimming took 1 base from V and 5 from J, leaving 10 bases between them. This CDR3 has 14 amino acids. Germline-derived CDR1 and CDR2 are SGHRS and YFSETQ. Full variable domain (outside the CDR3, taken from reference TRBV5-1 and TRBJ2-1): KAGVTQTPRYLIKTRGQQVTLSCSPISGHRSVSWYQQTPGQGLQFLFEYFSETQRNKGNFPGRFSGRQFSNSRSEMNVSTLELGDSALYLCASSLILSDNEQFFGPGTRLTVL.

This clone was counted a few times. The chain links TRBV7-2 to TRBJ1-5, with D unclear. The CDR3 has 13 residues. CDR1 and CDR2 (germline): SGHTA, FQGNSA. V lost 4 bases and J 1 base, leaving 5 bases between the germline ends. The CDR3 DNA sequence: TGTGCCAGCAGCTCCCAGAGCAATCAGCCCCAGCATTTT. Translation: CASSSQSNQPQHF.

The chain links TRBV23-1 to TRBJ1-5; a weak D match, TRBD1 (5 bases). TRBV23-1 is reported as an ORF; its role is uncertain. Trimming removed 4 bases at V and 6 bases at J, with 25 bases between. There are 18 residues in the CDR3. The CDR3 here is CASSPPYSDSPPGQPQHF. The CDR3 DNA follows: TGCGCCAGCAGTCCCCCCTATTCAGACAGCCCCCCGGGTCAGCCCCAGCATTTT.

The V gene is TRBV18, the J gene TRBJ2-1, with a possible D match to TRBD1 (5 bases). This CDR3 comprises 13 residues. Germline assignment: CDR1 KGHSH and CDR2 LQKENI. The V gene lost 7 bases and the J gene lost 2 bases, with 9 bases spanning the gap. CDR3 protein: CASCSGPYNEQFF. CDR3 bases: TGTGCCAGCTGCTCAGGGCCCTACAATGAGCAGTTCTTC.

About this clone itself: This same CDR3 is encoded by further DNA sequences in the sample. The chain carries TRBV11-2 and TRBJ2-2; D ambiguous. This CDR3 is 13 amino acids long. V lost 0 bases, J lost 1 base, and 0 bases lay in between. Germline CDR1 and CDR2: SGHAT and FQNNGV. The CDR3, as DNA: TGTGCCAGCAGCTTAGAGAACACCGGGGAGCTGTTTTTT. Its translation: CASSLENTGELFF. The full variable domain, in which reference TRBV11-2 and TRBJ2-2 provide the parts outside the CDR3, is EAGVAQSPRYKIIEKRQSVAFWCNPISGHATLYWYQQILGQGPKLLIQFQNNGVVDDSQLPKDRFSAERLKGVDSTLKIQPAKLEDSAVYLCASSLENTGELFFGEGSRLTVL.

CDR3 protein: CASSLEAGGGETQYF. Here the CDR3 DNA reads TGTGCCAGCAGTTTAGAGGCAGGAGGAGGGGAGACCCAGTACTTC. The chain links TRBV27 to TRBJ2-5, with TRBD2 as a possible D gene (6 bases). The V end lost 2 bases, the J end lost 5 bases, and 15 bases lay between the germline ends. The CDR3 is made up of 15 amino acids. CDR1 and CDR2 (germline): MNHEY, SMNVEV (reference sequence).

By sample fraction, this clone is medium-sized. The chain joins TRBV11-2 to TRBJ1-1, with 7 nucleotides matching TRBD1. Germline CDR1 and CDR2: SGHAT and FQNNGV. J was trimmed by 5 bases and V by 5 bases; bases with no gene match: 8. The CDR3 spans 14 residues. In DNA form, the CDR3 reads TGTGCCAGCAGCACCCTCACAGGGGCTACTGAAGCTTTCTTT. It codes for CASSTLTGATEAFF. The full variable domain, rest sourced from reference TRBV11-2 and TRBJ1-1, is EAGVAQSPRYKIIEKRQSVAFWCNPISGHATLYWYQQILGQGPKLLIQFQNNGVVDDSQLPKDRFSAERLKGVDSTLKIQPAKLEDSAVYLCASSTLTGATEAFFGQGTRLTVV.

This clone was observed a single time. The J gene is TRBJ2-7, the V gene TRBV2; D possibly matches TRBD1 or TRBD2 (5 bases each). This CDR3 has 12 residues. V lost 6 bases, J lost 6 bases, and 12 bases lay in between. CDR1 and CDR2 (germline): SNHLY, FYNNEI. The DNA for the CDR3 is TGTGCCAGCAGCGCCGGGACCCCCGAGCAGTACTTC. Protein product: CASSAGTPEQYF.